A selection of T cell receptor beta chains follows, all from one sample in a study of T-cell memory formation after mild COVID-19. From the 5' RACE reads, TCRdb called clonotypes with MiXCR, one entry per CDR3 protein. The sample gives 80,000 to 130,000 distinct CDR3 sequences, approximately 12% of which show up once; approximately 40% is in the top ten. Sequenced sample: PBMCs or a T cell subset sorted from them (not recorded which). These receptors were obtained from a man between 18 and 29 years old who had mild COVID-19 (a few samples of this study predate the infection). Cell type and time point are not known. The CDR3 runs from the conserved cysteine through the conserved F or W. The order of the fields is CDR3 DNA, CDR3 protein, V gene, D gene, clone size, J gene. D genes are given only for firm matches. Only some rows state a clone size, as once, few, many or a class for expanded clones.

TGTGCCAACTTGGGGGAGAGTTTCATAGCCAAAAACATTCAGTACTTC | CANLGESFIAKNIQYF | TRBV5-6 | . | few | TRBJ2-4
TGTGCCAGCAGTTACAAACCTCAAACTCCAGAGGGGGGCTACACCTTC | CASSYKPQTPEGGYTF | TRBV6-2/TRBV6-3 | . | few | TRBJ1-2
TGCAGCGTTGAAAGTGCGGGGACGAACACCGGGGAGCTGTTTTTT | CSVESAGTNTGELFF | TRBV29-1 | . | . | TRBJ2-2
TGTGCCAGCAGCCCCCCGGGTGGGGTAAACACTGAAGCTTTCTTT | CASSPPGGVNTEAFF | TRBV11-2 | . | . | TRBJ1-1
TGTGCCAGCAGCCTCCAGGTCGAGGGAGAGCAGTTCTTC | CASSLQVEGEQFF | TRBV7-6 | . | . | TRBJ2-1
TGTGCCAGAGCGCGTCGGACTCGCGGCACTGAAGCTTTCTTT | CARARRTRGTEAFF | TRBV2 | . | . | TRBJ1-1
TGTGCCAGCTCACCGTCTCCAGAGGGGTTTGGAGAGACCCAGTACTTC | CASSPSPEGFGETQYF | TRBV18 | . | few | TRBJ2-5
TGCGCCAGCAGCTTAGGAAGACTTACGAACACCGGGGAGCTGTTTTTT | CASSLGRLTNTGELFF | TRBV5-1 | . | many | TRBJ2-2
TGCGCCAGCAGCCAAGGGACCGGACCGGAGACCCAGTACTTC | CASSQGTGPETQYF | TRBV4-1 | . | . | TRBJ2-5
TGTGCCAGCAGCTTAGCAGATCCCCAGACCCAGTACTTC | CASSLADPQTQYF | TRBV7-9 | . | many | TRBJ2-5
TGCAGCGTGTGGGGGTCCATCGGCACAGATACGCAGTATTTT | CSVWGSIGTDTQYF | TRBV29-1 | . | few | TRBJ2-3
TGTGCCAGCAGTTTAACAGGGACAGATACGCAGTATTTT | CASSLTGTDTQYF | TRBV6-2/TRBV6-3 | . | . | TRBJ2-3
TGTGCCAGCAGCTTAGCGTTGGTTCCCTACAATGAGCAGTTCTTC | CASSLALVPYNEQFF | TRBV7-6 | . | medium-sized | TRBJ2-1
TGTGCCAGCAGCTTGGAAGATTATGGCTACACCTTC | CASSLEDYGYTF | TRBV5-6 | . | . | TRBJ1-2
TGTGCCACCAATGGCGTGGATGGCTACACCTTC | CATNGVDGYTF | TRBV2 | . | . | TRBJ1-2
TGTGCCAGCAGCTTTAGCGGGGGGGCTACAGATACGCAGTATTTT | CASSFSGGATDTQYF | TRBV7-9 | TRBD2 | few | TRBJ2-3
TGTGCCAGCAGTTCTAGCGGGATCACAGATACGCAGTATTTT | CASSSSGITDTQYF | TRBV6-5 | TRBD2 | few | TRBJ2-3
TGTGCCAGCAGCCCCTGGGGGACAGGGTCCTACGAGCAGTACTTC | CASSPWGTGSYEQYF | TRBV7-9 | TRBD1 | . | TRBJ2-7
TGTGCCAGCAGCCACGGGGCCGAGACTGAAGCTTTCTTT | CASSHGAETEAFF | TRBV5-6 | . | . | TRBJ1-1
TGTGCCAGCAGCATACCTGCCGGGACAGCCACAGATACGCAGTATTTT | CASSIPAGTATDTQYF | TRBV7-3 | TRBD1 | few | TRBJ2-3
TGCGCCAGCAGCCAGGGACAGGGCGATAATGAGCAGTTCTTC | CASSQGQGDNEQFF | TRBV4-1 | TRBD1 | . | TRBJ2-1
TGCAGCGCAACGCAGGGAAGCGGGGAGCTGTTTTTT | CSATQGSGELFF | TRBV29-1 | . | . | TRBJ2-2
TGTGCCAGCAGTGGGGCCGGGGGGGGCCGGAGCGGGGAGCTGTTTTTT | CASSGAGGGRSGELFF | TRBV12-3/TRBV12-4 | TRBD2 | . | TRBJ2-2
TGTGCCAGCAGCTCGGGGGGGATCAACAATGAGCAGTTCTTC | CASSSGGINNEQFF | TRBV7-3 | TRBD2 | . | TRBJ2-1
TGCAGTGCCCAGACGGCCAGGGTTGGCACAGATACGCAGTATTTT | CSAQTARVGTDTQYF | TRBV20-1 | . | . | TRBJ2-3
TGTGCCAGCAGCGTGGGTCACTACAATGAGCAGTTCTTC | CASSVGHYNEQFF | TRBV9 | . | . | TRBJ2-1
TGTGCCAGCAGCCATCCTAGCGGGGTAGGGAATGAGCAGTTCTTC | CASSHPSGVGNEQFF | TRBV3-1 | TRBD2 | many | TRBJ2-1
TGCGCCAGCAGCCTATCAGGGAACCAAGAGACCCAGTACTTC | CASSLSGNQETQYF | TRBV4-3 | . | many | TRBJ2-5
TGTGCCAGCAGCTTAGAGCAAGCGGGGGGCCCCCTGGGGGAGCAGTACTTC | CASSLEQAGGPLGEQYF | TRBV7-2 | TRBD2 | few | TRBJ2-7
TGTGCCTGGAGTGTTTGGGATGAAAAACTGTTTTTT | CAWSVWDEKLFF | TRBV30 | . | . | TRBJ1-4
TGCGCCAGCAGCCAGGGGTTCGAGCAGCCCCAGCATTTT | CASSQGFEQPQHF | TRBV4-3 | . | . | TRBJ1-5
TGTGCCAGCGGGCTGACAGGGGGCCGCTCCTACGAGCAGTACTTC | CASGLTGGRSYEQYF | TRBV27 | TRBD1 | . | TRBJ2-7
TGTGCCAGCAGCTTACGGGGACAGGAAGAGACCCAGTACTTC | CASSLRGQEETQYF | TRBV7-9 | TRBD1 | . | TRBJ2-5
TGTGCCAGCAGCTTGACTCGGACAGCTAAACGGGGGACCCAGTACTTC | CASSLTRTAKRGTQYF | TRBV7-2 | . | . | TRBJ2-5
TGCGCCAGCAGTAACGGGGTCTACAATGAGCAGTTCTTC | CASSNGVYNEQFF | TRBV10-1 | . | few | TRBJ2-1
TGTGCCAGCAGTTACGTTGTCCGGAACACTGAAGCTTTCTTT | CASSYVVRNTEAFF | TRBV6-2/TRBV6-3 | . | . | TRBJ1-1
TGCGCCAGCAGCTTGGCCCACAGGGGCAAAGCTAACTATGGCTACACCTTC | CASSLAHRGKANYGYTF | TRBV5-1 | TRBD1 | . | TRBJ1-2
TGTGCCAGCAGCTTAACCGACAGGGGGCTTCCTGGAAACACCATATATTTT | CASSLTDRGLPGNTIYF | TRBV11-2 | TRBD1 | few | TRBJ1-3
TGCGCCAGCAGCTTCCCCGGGGGGGGGCCCGGGGATGAGCAGTTCTTC | CASSFPGGGPGDEQFF | TRBV5-1 | TRBD2 | few | TRBJ2-1
TGCAGTGCTAGGGACGGACTAATGAACACTGAAGCTTTCTTT | CSARDGLMNTEAFF | TRBV20-1 | . | . | TRBJ1-1
TGCGCCAGCAGCTTCGGGGGGGGATCAGATACGCAGTATTTT | CASSFGGGSDTQYF | TRBV5-1 | TRBD2 | few | TRBJ2-3
TGCGCCAGCAGCCAAGATCCTGGACTCTCGGGGCAGTACTTC | CASSQDPGLSGQYF | TRBV4-1 | . | many | TRBJ2-7
TGTGCCAGCACCTTGGATCGCCTTCGCAATCAGCCCCAGCATTTT | CASTLDRLRNQPQHF | TRBV12-3/TRBV12-4 | . | few | TRBJ1-5
TGTGCCAGCAGTTACGATGACAGATCATACGAGCAGTACTTC | CASSYDDRSYEQYF | TRBV6-2/TRBV6-3 | . | few | TRBJ2-7